This T cell receptor (beta chain) came from a study of T cells in Graves' hyperthyroidism and ophthalmopathy. TCR beta CDR3 sequences were amplified from RNA transcripts. The TCR CDR3 first-round RT-PCR relied on the HTBI primer set. TCRdb reanalysed the multiplex PCR reads using MiXCR and keeps one entry per CDR3 protein. The repertoire consists of under 400,000 distinct CDR3 sequences, with approximately 14% occurring once and the leading ten covering about 20%. This clonotype was seen ten or more times. Fresh 10 ml peripheral blood yielded PBMCs. Sequenced: blood. This TCR derives from a woman in her sixties with Graves' ophthalmopathy.

The CDR3 sequence is CASSPPLAGDNEQFF. The CDR3 DNA sequence: TGTGCCAGCAGTCCCCCTCTAGCGGGTGACAATGAGCAGTTCTTC. This chain links TRBV28 with TRBJ2-1, with TRBD2 matching over 8 bases. From germline, CDR1 is MDHEN and CDR2 SYDVKM. This CDR3 has 15 residues. The V gene end was trimmed by 5 bases and the J gene end by 5 bases; junction bases not matched to a gene: 8.